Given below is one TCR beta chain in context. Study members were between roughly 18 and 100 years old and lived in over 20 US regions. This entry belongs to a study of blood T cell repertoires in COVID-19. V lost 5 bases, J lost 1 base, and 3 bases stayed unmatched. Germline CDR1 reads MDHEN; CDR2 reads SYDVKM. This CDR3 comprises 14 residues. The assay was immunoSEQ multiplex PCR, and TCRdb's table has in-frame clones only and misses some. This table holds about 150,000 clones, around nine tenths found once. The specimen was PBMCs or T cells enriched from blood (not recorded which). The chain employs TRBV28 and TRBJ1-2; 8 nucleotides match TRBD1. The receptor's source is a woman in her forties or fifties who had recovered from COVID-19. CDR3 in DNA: TGTGCCAGCAGTCCGACAGGGGTTAACTATGGCTACACCTTC. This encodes CASSPTGVNYGYTF.